Following are 29 T cell receptor beta chains from one sample sequenced in a study of cytomegalovirus exposure and HLA in healthy donors. PCR amplification relied on 60 Vbeta primers (plus 13 Jbeta primers). The assay was immunoSEQ multiplex PCR, and TCRdb's table has in-frame clones only and misses some. The table has 90,000 to 150,000 clones, less than 75% seen once; the top ten hold around 4%. Sequencing used PBMCs. The origin of the receptors is a woman aged 40-49 years in good health and CMV-seronegative.

The chain recombines TRBV6-5 with TRBJ2-3, with 12 bases fitting TRBD2. This CDR3 spans 16 amino acids. The J segment lost 5 bases and the V segment lost 1 base, leaving 4 bases of the junction unmatched. CDR1 and CDR2 (germline): MNHEY, SVGAGI. For the CDR3, the DNA is TGTGCCAGCAGTTACTTGGCTAGCGGGAGGGTAGATACGCAGTATTTT. Amino acid sequence: CASSYLASGRVDTQYF.

The chain is built from TRBV28 and TRBJ2-5; 9 nucleotides match TRBD2. CDR3 length: 17 amino acids. Germline CDR1 MDHEN, CDR2 SYDVKM. V was clipped by 6 bases and J by 1 base; unmatched bases: 12. The chain's CDR3 is CASRPGFSGGIQETQYF. Written as DNA, the CDR3 is TGTGCCAGCAGGCCGGGGTTTAGCGGGGGAATCCAAGAGACCCAGTACTTC.

The chain combines TRBV18 with TRBJ1-3; 10 positions agree with TRBD1. Trimming at V came to 1 base and at J to 3 bases, leaving 3 bases not matched to a gene. Looked up from germline, CDR1 is KGHSH and CDR2 is LQKENI. CDR3 length: 16 amino acids. CDR3 sequence reads: CASSPRTGGSGNTIYF. The CDR3 DNA reads as TGTGCCAGCTCACCACGGACAGGGGGTAGTGGAAACACCATATATTTT.

The count of this clone is one. The chain is built from TRBV30 and TRBJ2-2, with 7 bases fitting TRBD2. The CDR3 runs 14 residues. V lost 3 bases to trimming and J lost 6 bases; unmatched junction nucleotides: 7. From germline, CDR1 is GTSNPN and CDR2 SVGIG (reference sequence). The CDR3 loop is CAWRGGAGAGELFF. CDR3 bases: TGTGCCTGGAGAGGCGGGGCGGGGGCCGGGGAGCTGTTTTTT.

V usage is TRBV5-1 and J usage is TRBJ1-1; D remains unclear. The CDR3 consists of 15 residues. Trimming took off 1 base at V and 0 bases at J, with 10 bases between the two ends. CDR1 and CDR2 (germline): SGHRS, YFSETQ. The DNA for the CDR3 is TGCGCCAGCAGCTTGACTTTCGGTCTGAACACTGAAGCTTTCTTT. Its protein is CASSLTFGLNTEAFF.

The chain joins TRBV5-8 to TRBJ1-5; 8 nucleotides line up with TRBD1. V gave up 2 bases and J gave up 5 bases; unmatched junction bases: 6. The V gene's germline CDR1 is SGHTS and CDR2 YDEGEE. The CDR3 is made up of 15 amino acids. The CDR3 reads CASSLGGQGDQPQHF. In DNA, the CDR3 is TGTGCCAGCAGCTTAGGCGGACAGGGAGATCAGCCCCAGCATTTT.

The rearrangement uses TRBV6-5 and TRBJ1-1; 7 positions match TRBD1. The germline V gene encodes CDR1 MNHEY and CDR2 SVGAGI. V lost 4 bases to trimming and J lost 2 bases; unmatched junction nucleotides: 4. This CDR3 comprises 14 residues. The chain's CDR3 is CASSFRGFNTEAFF. For the CDR3, the DNA is TGTGCCAGCAGTTTCAGGGGGTTCAACACTGAAGCTTTCTTT.

In the case of this clone: The sample holds other DNA sequences that translate to the same CDR3. The chain has TRBV27 and TRBJ2-5, with TRBD1 matching 10 bases. Germline assignment: CDR1 MNHEY and CDR2 SMNVEV (reference sequence). With 5 bases clipped from V and 5 bases from J, the junction kept 17 bases outside the gene matches. The CDR3 length is 18 residues. The CDR3 reads CASSPRDRGGSIAETQYF. The CDR3, as DNA: TGTGCCAGCAGTCCTAGGGACAGGGGTGGGTCAATTGCGGAGACCCAGTACTTC.

In its sample, this clone was seen a few times. The chain has TRBV6-4 and TRBJ2-1, with 9 bases lining up with TRBD2. Unmatched junction bases numbered 8, after V lost 3 bases and J lost 8 bases. This CDR3 contains 15 residues. From germline, CDR1 is MRHNA and CDR2 SNTAGT. CDR3 coding DNA: TGTGCCAGCAGTGAGGTTGGTAGCGGGAGTGATGAGCAGTTCTTC. This translates into CASSEVGSGSDEQFF.

The chain couples TRBV30 to TRBJ2-2, with TRBD2 identical over 12 bases. There are 15 residues in the CDR3. V gave up 4 bases and J gave up 7 bases; unmatched junction bases: 7. CDR1 and CDR2 (germline): GTSNPN, SVGIG (reference sequence). The CDR3 region is CAWNLAGGPHGELFF. The CDR3 DNA sequence: TGTGCCTGGAACCTAGCGGGAGGGCCGCACGGGGAGCTGTTTTTT.

The rearrangement joins TRBV11-2 to TRBJ2-5; D unresolved. The J call is in doubt because the DNA end fits TRBJ2-7 better. The length of the CDR3 is 13 residues. CDR1 SGHAT and CDR2 FQNNGV come from the germline V gene. CDR3 loop: CASSLDLGNEQYF. The CDR3 bases are TGTGCCAGCAGCTTAGATCTTGGTAACGAGCAGTACTTC.

The chain couples TRBV4-1 to TRBJ2-1; 7 bases line up with TRBD1. V lost 1 base to trimming and J lost 8 bases; unmatched junction nucleotides: 14. The CDR3 consists of 17 residues. CDR1 and CDR2 (germline): MGHRA, YSYEKL. CDR3 nucleotide sequence: TGCGCCAGCAGCCAAGTGACTACCAAATACACAGGGGATGAGCAGTTCTTC. This sequence encodes CASSQVTTKYTGDEQFF.

This chain joins TRBV6-5 and TRBJ2-6; no definite D call. The CDR3 is 15 amino acids. The ends were cut back, 2 bases at V and 1 base at J, with 6 bases in the middle. Germline V lookup: CDR1 MNHEY, CDR2 SVGAGI. Here the CDR3 DNA reads TGTGCCAGCAGTTACATGGAGTCTGGGGCCAACGTCCTGACTTTC. Protein: CASSYMESGANVLTF.

The V and J genes are TRBV19 and TRBJ2-5; weak D call: TRBD1 (7 bases). V was trimmed by 3 bases and J by 1 base, leaving 15 bases between them. The CDR3 is 16 residues long. The V gene's germline CDR1 is LNHDA and CDR2 SQIVND (reference sequence). The CDR3 coding sequence is TGTGCCAGTAGTATGAGGGGGAGGACAGGCCAAGAGACCCAGTACTTC. This translates into CASSMRGRTGQETQYF.

This clone has only a few counts. The chain is built from TRBV19 and TRBJ2-1; TRBD2 matches 12 bases. Looked up from germline, CDR1 is LNHDA and CDR2 is SQIVND (reference sequence). The junction had 11 bases not matched to a gene; V was cut back by 4 bases and J by 10 bases. CDR3 length: 16 residues. CDR3 sequence (DNA): TGTGCCAGTAGTAACGAGCTAGCGGGGGGGCTTCAGGAGCAGTTCTTC. It specifies CASSNELAGGLQEQFF.

The chain employs TRBV2 and TRBJ2-7; perhaps TRBD2 as D (5 bases). V was shortened by 8 bases and J by 3 bases, with 14 bases between the two germline ends. The germline V gene encodes CDR1 SNHLY and CDR2 FYNNEI. The CDR3 has 13 residues. The CDR3 reads CASPLRVSYEQYF. Here the CDR3 DNA reads TGTGCCAGCCCCCTGCGGGTGAGCTACGAGCAGTACTTC.

The chain combines TRBV7-2 with TRBJ2-1; D unresolved. The V gene lost 7 bases and the J gene lost 0 bases, with 10 bases spanning the gap. Germline V gene sequence: CDR1 SGHTA, CDR2 FQGNSA. The CDR3 covers 14 residues. CDR3 amino acids: CASIGSSSYNEQFF. The CDR3 region has the DNA TGTGCCAGCATAGGATCTAGCTCCTACAATGAGCAGTTCTTC.

This chain uses TRBV19 with TRBJ2-1; 8 nucleotides align to TRBD1. V lost 5 bases to trimming and J lost 0 bases; unmatched junction nucleotides: 21. Germline V gene lookup returns CDR1 LNHDA and CDR2 SQIVND (reference sequence). The CDR3 has 21 amino acids. CDR3 coding DNA: TGTGCCAGTAGTGCTGCTCCAGGACAGGGTACGATCAGGCGCTCCTACAATGAGCAGTTCTTC. Amino acid sequence: CASSAAPGQGTIRRSYNEQFF.

The chain links TRBV7-3 to TRBJ2-4; 13 nucleotides agree with TRBD2. This CDR3 comprises 19 residues. V shed 5 bases and J 4 bases; nucleotides not matched to a gene: 14. Germline CDR1 SGHTA, CDR2 FQGTGA. Here the CDR3 reads CASSPTGLAGPPEKNIQYF. The CDR3 DNA reads as TGTGCCAGCAGCCCTACGGGACTAGCGGGACCTCCCGAGAAAAACATTCAGTACTTC.

The chain links TRBV18 to TRBJ2-5; 11 bases align to TRBD2. The CDR3 runs 14 residues. After removal of 4 bases from V and 5 bases from J, the junction contained 3 bases not matched to a gene. The germline V gene has CDR1 KGHSH and CDR2 LQKENI. The DNA for the CDR3 is TGTGCCAGCTCACGGCCTAGCGGGAGGGAGACCCAGTACTTC. This encodes CASSRPSGRETQYF.

The chain has TRBV7-8 and TRBJ1-1; D is unclear. The CDR3 length is 13 residues. Trimming left V 5 bases short and J 1 base short, with 8 bases between. Germline CDR1 is SGHVS and CDR2 is FQNEAQ. The CDR3 protein is CASSHTANTEAFF. CDR3 nucleotide sequence: TGTGCCAGCAGCCATACAGCGAACACTGAAGCTTTCTTT.

The gene calls are TRBV4-1 and TRBJ2-2; 14 bases align to TRBD2. J lost 0 bases, V lost 4 bases, and 7 bases had no gene match. The CDR3 is made up of 19 amino acids. Per the germline V gene, CDR1 is MGHRA and CDR2 is YSYEKL. The CDR3 DNA reads as TGCGCCAGCAGCCCCTCCCGACTAGCGGGAGGGCCGAACACCGGGGAGCTGTTTTTT. Translation gives CASSPSRLAGGPNTGELFF.

The chain has TRBV19 and TRBJ2-3; weak D call: TRBD2 (6 bases). The V and J ends lost 3 bases and 6 bases respectively, with 19 bases between them. CDR1 is LNHDA, CDR2 SQIVND, per germline (reference sequence). This CDR3 has 16 amino acids. This CDR3 is CASSIGLGSGSDTQYF. The CDR3 bases are TGTGCCAGTAGTATCGGGCTCGGGAGTGGGTCCGATACGCAGTATTTT.

The chain employs TRBV4-3 and TRBJ2-1, with 9 nucleotides matching TRBD1. The CDR3 contains 16 residues. The germline CDR1 and CDR2 sequences are LGHNA and YSLEER. Losses at the gene ends were 1 base for V and 8 bases for J; bases not matched to a gene: 9. This chain's CDR3 is CASSQGRTGGLHEQFF. The DNA for the CDR3 is TGCGCCAGCAGCCAAGGAAGAACAGGGGGCCTTCATGAGCAGTTCTTC.

This clone has more than one count but fewer than ten. This sequence joins TRBV29-1 and TRBJ2-7; D is undetermined. The germline gives CDR1 SQVTM, CDR2 ANQGSEA. The V gene lost 1 base and the J gene lost 5 bases, with 12 bases spanning the gap. The CDR3 loop spans 13 amino acids. The CDR3 here is CSVEAGAPHEQYF. As DNA, the CDR3 is TGCAGCGTTGAAGCTGGAGCACCCCACGAGCAGTACTTC.

This chain uses TRBV14 with TRBJ1-1; D is unclear. Deletions cut 0 bases from V and 4 bases from J, with 9 bases between. The CDR3 is 14 amino acids. The germline V gene has CDR1 SGHDN and CDR2 FVKESK. CDR3 amino acids: CASSQEWRLTEAFF. The CDR3 nucleotides read TGTGCCAGCAGCCAAGAGTGGCGGCTCACTGAAGCTTTCTTT.

V is TRBV18 and J is TRBJ2-7, with 7 bases fitting TRBD2. Germline V gene lookup returns CDR1 KGHSH and CDR2 LQKENI. After removal of 6 bases from V and 0 bases from J, the junction contained 5 bases not matched to a gene. This CDR3 spans 14 amino acids. The CDR3 region has the DNA TGTGCCAGCTCCGGGGGGTCGCACTCCTACGAGCAGTACTTC. This gives the protein CASSGGSHSYEQYF.

The chain employs TRBV6-1 and TRBJ2-5; TRBD2 matches at 8 bases. The germline V gene encodes CDR1 MNHNS and CDR2 SASEGT. The length of the CDR3 is 14 residues. Germline trimming cut 4 bases from V and 4 bases from J; bases unmatched to any gene: 5. The CDR3 DNA reads as TGTGCCAGCAGTGTCGGGGGGGCGGTAGAGACCCAGTACTTC. The encoded protein is CASSVGGAVETQYF.

As concerns this clone: Germline and junction disagree at one end, which may indicate a read error. V usage is TRBV7-9 and J usage is TRBJ1-1; D might be TRBD1 (6 bases). This CDR3 is 16 amino acids long. Germline V gene data show CDR1 as SEHNR and CDR2 as FQNEAQ (reference sequence). CDR3 coding DNA: TGTTCCAGCAGCTCTCTAAAATTAACAGGGTTGAGACGAGCTTTCTTT. Residues: CSSSSLKLTGLRRAFF.